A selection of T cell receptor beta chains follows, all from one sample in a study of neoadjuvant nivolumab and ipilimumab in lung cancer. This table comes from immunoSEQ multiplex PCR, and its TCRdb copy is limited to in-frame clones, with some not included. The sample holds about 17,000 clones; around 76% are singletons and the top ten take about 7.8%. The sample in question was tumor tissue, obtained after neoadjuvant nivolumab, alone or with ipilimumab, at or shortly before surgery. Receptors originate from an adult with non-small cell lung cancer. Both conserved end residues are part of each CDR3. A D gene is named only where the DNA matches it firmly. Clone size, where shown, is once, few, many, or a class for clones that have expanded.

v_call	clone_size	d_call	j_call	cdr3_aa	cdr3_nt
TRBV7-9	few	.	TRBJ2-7	CASSLSGYEQYF	TGTGCCAGCAGCTTATCCGGGTACGAGCAGTACTTC
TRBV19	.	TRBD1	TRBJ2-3	CASSIVSTGGRPDTQYF	TGTGCCAGTAGTATAGTCTCTACAGGGGGCCGGCCAGATACGCAGTATTTT
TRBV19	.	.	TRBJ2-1	CASSIVQGPIEQFF	TGTGCCAGTAGTATAGTGCAGGGCCCAATCGAGCAGTTCTTC
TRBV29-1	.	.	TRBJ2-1	CSVEEPQSYNEQFF	TGCAGCGTTGAAGAGCCACAGTCCTACAATGAGCAGTTCTTC
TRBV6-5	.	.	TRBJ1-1	CASSYTLGWNTEAFF	TGTGCCAGCAGTTACACACTGGGATGGAACACTGAAGCTTTCTTT
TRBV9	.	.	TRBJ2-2	CASSAVTGELFF	TGTGCCAGTTCTGCTGTCACCGGGGAGCTGTTTTTT
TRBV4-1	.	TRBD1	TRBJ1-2	CASSQDRGQGYGYTF	TGCGCCAGCAGCCAAGATAGGGGACAGGGCTATGGCTACACCTTC
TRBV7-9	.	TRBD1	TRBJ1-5	CASSQEGGAGQPQHF	TGTGCCAGCAGCCAGGAAGGGGGCGCGGGTCAGCCCCAGCATTTT
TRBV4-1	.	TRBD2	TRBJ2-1	CASSQDDGGASYNEQFF	TGCGCCAGCAGCCAAGATGACGGGGGGGCGTCCTACAATGAGCAGTTCTTC
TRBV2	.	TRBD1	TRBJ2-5	CASLRDRGETQYF	TGTGCCAGCTTGAGGGACAGGGGAGAGACCCAGTACTTC
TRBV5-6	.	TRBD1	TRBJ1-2	CASSFSGQGAGYGYTF	TGTGCCAGCAGCTTCTCTGGACAGGGGGCGGGCTATGGCTACACCTTC
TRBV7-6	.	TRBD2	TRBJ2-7	CASSLDVAGGVERYF	TGTGCCAGCAGCTTAGATGTAGCGGGGGGGGTGGAGCGGTACTTC
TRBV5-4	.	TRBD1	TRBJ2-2	CASTPRGTGDTGELFF	TGTGCCAGCACCCCGCGGGGGACAGGGGACACCGGGGAGCTGTTTTTT
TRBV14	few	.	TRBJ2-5	CASSQYRGSETQYF	TGTGCCAGCAGCCAGTATAGGGGGTCGGAGACCCAGTACTTC
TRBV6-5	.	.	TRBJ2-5	CASSYDNLGPETQYF	TGTGCCAGCAGTTACGATAATTTGGGGCCGGAGACCCAGTACTTC
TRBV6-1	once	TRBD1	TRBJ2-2	CASSERGGQGANTGELFF	TGTGCCAGCAGTGAAAGAGGGGGACAGGGGGCCAACACCGGGGAGCTGTTTTTT
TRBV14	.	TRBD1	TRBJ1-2	CASSQDRGGAGGYTF	TGTGCCAGCAGCCAAGATAGAGGGGGCGCGGGAGGCTACACCTTC
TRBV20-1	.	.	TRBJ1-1	CSARVVTEAFF	TGCAGTGCTAGAGTGGTAACTGAAGCTTTCTTT
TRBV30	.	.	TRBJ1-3	CAWSLSFAGNTIYF	TGTGCCTGGAGTTTGAGTTTCGCCGGAAACACCATATATTTT
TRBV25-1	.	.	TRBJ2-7	CASSEIGHPSYEQYF	TGTGCCAGCAGTGAGATAGGTCATCCCAGCTACGAGCAGTACTTC